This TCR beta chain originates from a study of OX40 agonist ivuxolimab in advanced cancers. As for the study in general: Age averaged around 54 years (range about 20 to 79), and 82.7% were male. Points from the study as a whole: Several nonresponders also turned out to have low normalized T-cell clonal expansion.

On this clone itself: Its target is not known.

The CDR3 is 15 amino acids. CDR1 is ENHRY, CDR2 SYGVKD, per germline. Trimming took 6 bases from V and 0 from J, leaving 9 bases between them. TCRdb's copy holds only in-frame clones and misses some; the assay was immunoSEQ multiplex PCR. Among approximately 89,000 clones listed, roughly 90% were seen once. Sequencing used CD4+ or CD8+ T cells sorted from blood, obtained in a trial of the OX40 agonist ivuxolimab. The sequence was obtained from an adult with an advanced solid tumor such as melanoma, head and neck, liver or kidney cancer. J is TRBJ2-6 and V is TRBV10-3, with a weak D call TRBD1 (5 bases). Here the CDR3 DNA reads TGTGCCATCAGGGCAGGGTACTCTGGGGCCAACGTCCTGACTTTC. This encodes CAIRAGYSGANVLTF.